This T cell receptor beta chain was recovered during a study of Graves' ophthalmopathy and Graves' hyperthyroidism. Study-level points and caveats: Blood also contained most of the expanded thyroid clonotypes above 0.001 frequency. The model achieved roughly 69% sensitivity and roughly 72% specificity for ophthalmopathy progression.

This clonotype was counted at least ten times. Its antigen remains unidentified. Ophthalmopathy donors were characterized by moderate-to-severe activity, CAS of at least 3, NOSPECS of at least 4, and duration under 3 months. PBMCs stemmed from 9 to 10 ml of fresh peripheral blood. The V end was cut by 4 bases, the J end by 7 bases, with 13 bases between. This CDR3 contains 13 residues. Per the germline V gene, CDR1 is MNHEY and CDR2 is SVGAGI. For repertoire sequencing, the TCR beta CDR3 regions were amplified from RNA transcripts. First-round RT-PCR used HTBI primers; second-round multiplex PCR followed. TCRdb independently ran MiXCR on the multiplex PCR reads; one entry per CDR3 protein. The sample records about 400,000 distinct CDR3 sequences, roughly 18% being singletons.

The source material was peripheral blood. This sequence joins TRBV6-5 and TRBJ1-2; TRBD1 might be the D (5 bases). The TCR originated in a woman aged 18-29 years with Graves' ophthalmopathy. The CDR3 region is CASSFGGELGYTF. The CDR3, as DNA: TGTGCCAGCAGTTTCGGGGGGGAACTTGGCTACACCTTC.